Listed below are T cell receptor beta chains from one sample, sequenced in a study of T cell responses to AZD1222 COVID-19 vaccine. Clones were read by immunoSEQ multiplex PCR, and TCRdb kept only the in-frame ones, dropping some. The sample shows over 150,000 clones, about nine tenths of them seen only once. The source was peripheral blood, collected on day 0 of AZD1222 vaccination. The source of these receptors is an adult in good health. CDR3s leave out the opening cysteine and the closing phenylalanine or tryptophan. The order of the fields is clone size, J gene, D gene, V gene, CDR3 protein. The D gene is left open where the match is weak. Expanded clones get a size class; other rows say once, few or many, or leave the size out.

NA TRBJ1-6 NA TRBV7-6 ASSLESVSSPYNSPLH
NA TRBJ2-6 NA TRBV7-9 AVGAVGPSSGANVLT
NA TRBJ1-2 NA TRBV29-1 SVVGISANYGYT
NA TRBJ1-1 NA TRBV6-5 ASSLGSYTEAF
once TRBJ1-3 NA TRBV2 ASTEQDLSGNTIY
NA TRBJ2-7 TRBD1 TRBV18 ASSPHAPGQGNEQY
NA TRBJ2-6 NA TRBV24-1 ATSGNSGANVLT
NA TRBJ1-3 NA TRBV7-2 ASSLGLSPNYGNTIY
NA TRBJ1-2 NA TRBV27 ASSTGFGDGYT
few TRBJ2-7 TRBD1 TRBV27 ASTTGGSVYEQY
NA TRBJ2-5 NA TRBV7-9 ASSLVSLAETQY
NA TRBJ1-1 TRBD1 TRBV25-1 ASSWGQGNTEAF
NA TRBJ2-1 NA TRBV7-2 ASSGSPLRSYNEQF
NA TRBJ1-3 TRBD1 TRBV4-1 ASSVGDSFSGNTIY
once TRBJ2-3 TRBD2 TRBV7-2 ASSSGGSERTDTQY
NA TRBJ2-3 NA TRBV19 ASSISAGGTDTQY
NA TRBJ1-1 NA TRBV6-5 ASSSRYGGEAF
NA TRBJ1-5 TRBD1 TRBV28 ASSFLVQGPEPPQPQH
NA TRBJ1-6 NA TRBV6-5 ASSLPPGSPLH
NA TRBJ2-7 NA TRBV21-1 ASSKGIGRDRDYEQY